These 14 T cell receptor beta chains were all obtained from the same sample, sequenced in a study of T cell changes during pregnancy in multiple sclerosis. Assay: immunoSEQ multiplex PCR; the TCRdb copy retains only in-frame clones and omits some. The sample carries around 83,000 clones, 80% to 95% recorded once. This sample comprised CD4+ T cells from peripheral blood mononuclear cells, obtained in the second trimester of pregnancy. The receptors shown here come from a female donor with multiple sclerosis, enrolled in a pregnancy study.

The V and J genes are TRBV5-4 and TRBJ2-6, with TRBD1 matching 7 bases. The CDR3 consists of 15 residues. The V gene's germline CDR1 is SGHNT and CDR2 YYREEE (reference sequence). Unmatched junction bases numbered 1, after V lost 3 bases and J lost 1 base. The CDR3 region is CASSSTGSGANVLTF. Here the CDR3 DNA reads TGTGCCAGCAGCTCGACAGGGTCTGGGGCCAACGTCCTGACTTTC.

The CDR3, as DNA: TGCGCCAGCAGCCATGGACGAAGCGGGGGGACCGGTACGCAGTATTTT. Translating it yields CASSHGRSGGTGTQYF. The chain is built from TRBV4-1 and TRBJ2-3; 9 bases line up with TRBD2. The CDR3 is 16 amino acids. From germline, CDR1 is MGHRA and CDR2 YSYEKL. V gave up 3 bases and J gave up 8 bases; unmatched junction bases: 12.

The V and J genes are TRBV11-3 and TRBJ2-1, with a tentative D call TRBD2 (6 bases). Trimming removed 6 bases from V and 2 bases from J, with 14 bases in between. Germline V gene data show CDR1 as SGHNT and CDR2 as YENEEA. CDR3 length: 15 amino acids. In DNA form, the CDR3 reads TGTGCCAGCAGTTTACTAGGAGGGACCTACAATGAGCAGTTCTTC. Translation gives CASSLLGGTYNEQFF. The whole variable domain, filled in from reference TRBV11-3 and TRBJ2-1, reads EAGVVQSPRYKIIEKKQPVAFWCNPISGHNTLYWYLQNLGQGPELLIRYENEEAVDDSQLPKDRFSAERLKGVDSTLKIQPAELGDSAVYLCASSLLGGTYNEQFFGPGTRLTVL.

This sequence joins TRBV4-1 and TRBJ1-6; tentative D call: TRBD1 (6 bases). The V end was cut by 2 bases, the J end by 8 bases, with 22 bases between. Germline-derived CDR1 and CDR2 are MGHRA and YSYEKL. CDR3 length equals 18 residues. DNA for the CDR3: TGCGCCAGCAGCCAAATGGGCCTTGGGGCAGGGGAACATTCACCCCTCCACTTT. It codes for CASSQMGLGAGEHSPLHF.

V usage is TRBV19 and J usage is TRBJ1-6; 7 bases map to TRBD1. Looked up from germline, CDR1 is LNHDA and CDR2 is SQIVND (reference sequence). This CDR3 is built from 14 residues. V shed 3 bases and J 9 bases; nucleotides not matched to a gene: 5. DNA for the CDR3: TGTGCCAGTAGTATCGACAGGGAGGCTTCACCCCTCCACTTT. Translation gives CASSIDREASPLHF.

The CDR3: CASSSPTGQGADTQYF. Here the CDR3 DNA reads TGTGCCAGCAGCTCGCCTACGGGACAGGGCGCAGATACGCAGTATTTT. V usage is TRBV5-4 and J usage is TRBJ2-3, with 9 bases fitting TRBD1. Losses at the gene ends were 3 bases for V and 4 bases for J; bases not matched to a gene: 9. The CDR3 is made up of 16 amino acids. Germline V gene sequence: CDR1 SGHNT, CDR2 YYREEE (reference sequence). The whole variable domain, remainder taken from reference TRBV5-4 and TRBJ2-3, is ETGVTQSPTHLIKTRGQQVTLRCSSQSGHNTVSWYQQALGQGPQFIFQYYREEENGRGNFPPRFSGLQFPNYSSELNVNALELDDSALYLCASSSPTGQGADTQYFGPGTRLTVL.

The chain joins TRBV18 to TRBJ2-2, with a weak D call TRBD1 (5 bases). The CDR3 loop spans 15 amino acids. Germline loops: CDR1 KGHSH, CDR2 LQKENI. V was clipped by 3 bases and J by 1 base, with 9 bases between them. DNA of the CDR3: TGTGCCAGCTCACCCAACACAGGGAACACCGGGGAGCTGTTTTTT. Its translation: CASSPNTGNTGELFF.

Here the CDR3 reads CASSVMSLDTEAFF. CDR3 nucleotide sequence: TGTGCCAGCAGCGTAATGTCTTTAGACACTGAAGCTTTCTTT. This chain uses TRBV9 with TRBJ1-1, with D uncertain. The germline V and J ends were trimmed by 1 base and 3 bases, with 10 bases remaining between them. CDR3 length equals 14 residues. Looked up from germline, CDR1 is SGDLS and CDR2 is YYNGEE.

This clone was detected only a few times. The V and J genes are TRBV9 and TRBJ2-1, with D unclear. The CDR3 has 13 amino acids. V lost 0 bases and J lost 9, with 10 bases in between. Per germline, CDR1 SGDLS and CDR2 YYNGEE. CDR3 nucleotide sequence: TGTGCCAGCAGCGTAGGGCCCGCCAGTGAGCAGTTCTTC. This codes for CASSVGPASEQFF.

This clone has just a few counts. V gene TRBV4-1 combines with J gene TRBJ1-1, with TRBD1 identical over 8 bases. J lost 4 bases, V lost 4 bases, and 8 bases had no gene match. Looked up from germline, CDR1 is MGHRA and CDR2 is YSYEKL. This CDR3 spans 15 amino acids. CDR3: CASSRDRGRGTEAFF. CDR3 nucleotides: TGCGCCAGCAGCCGCGACAGGGGAAGGGGCACTGAAGCTTTCTTT.

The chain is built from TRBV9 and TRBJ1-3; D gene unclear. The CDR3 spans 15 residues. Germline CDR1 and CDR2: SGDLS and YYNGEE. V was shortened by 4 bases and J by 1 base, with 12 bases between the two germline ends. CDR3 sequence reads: CASSPTRESGNTIYF. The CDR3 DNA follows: TGTGCCAGCAGCCCCACTAGGGAATCTGGAAACACCATATATTTT.

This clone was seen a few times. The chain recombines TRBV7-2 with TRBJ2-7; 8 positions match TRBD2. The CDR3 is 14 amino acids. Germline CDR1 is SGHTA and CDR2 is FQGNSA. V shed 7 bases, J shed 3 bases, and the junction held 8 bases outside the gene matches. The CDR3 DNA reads TGTGCCAGCAACGAACGACGGGGGGGCTACGAGCAGTACTTC. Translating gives CASNERRGGYEQYF.

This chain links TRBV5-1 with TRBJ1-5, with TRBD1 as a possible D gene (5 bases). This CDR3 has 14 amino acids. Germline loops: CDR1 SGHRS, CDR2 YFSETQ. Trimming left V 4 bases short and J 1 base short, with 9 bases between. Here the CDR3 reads CASSPGGSNQPQHF. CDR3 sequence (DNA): TGCGCCAGCAGCCCGGGGGGGAGCAATCAGCCCCAGCATTTT.

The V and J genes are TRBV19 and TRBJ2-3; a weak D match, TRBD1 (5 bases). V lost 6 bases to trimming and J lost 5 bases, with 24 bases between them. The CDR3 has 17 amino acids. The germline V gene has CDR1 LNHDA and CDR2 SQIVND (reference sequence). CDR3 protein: CASSPIQQVAQGDTQYF. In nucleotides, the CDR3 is TGTGCCAGTAGCCCAATACAACAGGTGGCTCAGGGAGATACGCAGTATTTT.